This TCR beta chain appears in the sequencing data of a study of T cell repertoires in cytomegalovirus infection. The overall study: Carrying CMV and the relevant HLA type showed in public TCR beta signatures.

Findings of the study overall: In two of eight donors, the top clonotype was HLA-C-restricted CMV-specific. CMV carriers having the relevant HLA were flagged by cumulative public TCR beta family frequency.

Comments on this clonotype: Its antigen remains unidentified.

Germline V gene lookup returns CDR1 MGHRA and CDR2 YSYEKL. With 1 base removed from V and 5 bases from J, the gap between germline ends came to 11 bases. The CDR3 totals 14 residues. Each CDR3 protein is one row after TCRdb ran MiXCR on the reads. The sample has roughly 500,000 distinct CDR3 sequences, approximately 16% seen once. The V gene is TRBV4-1, the J gene TRBJ1-1, with D hard to call. Sequenced: CD8+ T cells from PBMCs. This receptor was obtained from a human donor in good health (CMV status not recorded). Some clones in this sample may be carry-over from other donors' samples. This CDR3 is CASSQARGWTEAFF. In DNA form, the CDR3 reads TGCGCCAGCAGCCAAGCTCGGGGTTGGACTGAAGCTTTCTTT.